The 5 T cell receptor beta chains presented below share a single source sample, sequenced in a study of T-cell reconstitution after alpha-beta-depleted transplantation in children. It was with unique molecular identifiers that the TCRbeta library was prepared. TCRdb redid the calling of the PCR reads with MiXCR, one entry per CDR3 protein. This sample has roughly 300,000 distinct CDR3 sequences, with 9.5% to 10% found just once. Sample: PBMCs from the stem cell graft donor, taken from the stem cell graft. All receptors derive from a human donor who donated a stem cell graft to a child with SCID.

About this clonotype itself: A much larger clonotype is one base distant, so this may be a read error. This chain joins TRBV12-3 or TRBV12-4 and TRBJ1-1, with D hard to call. V lost 5 bases, J lost 5 bases, and 15 bases lay in between. The CDR3 has 14 residues. Here the CDR3 DNA reads TGTGCCAGCAGTCGCGAAACAAAGGTAACTGAAGCTTTCTTT. Translated, it gives CASSRETKVTEAFF.

This clonotype was recorded many times. The chain joins TRBV10-3 to TRBJ2-5; D unresolved. Germline V gene data show CDR1 as ENHRY and CDR2 as SYGVKD. This CDR3 comprises 11 residues. With 3 bases removed from V and 4 bases from J, the gap between germline ends came to 3 bases. The CDR3 DNA reads as TGTGCCATCAGTGATCGAGAGACCCAGTACTTC. This encodes CAISDRETQYF.

The gene calls are TRBV4-1 and TRBJ2-7, with D perhaps TRBD1 or TRBD2 (5 bases each). Germline lookup yields CDR1 MGHRA and CDR2 YSYEKL. This CDR3 comprises 15 residues. The V gene lost 1 base and the J gene lost 0 bases, with 10 bases spanning the gap. The CDR3 spells CASSQGDVSSYEQYF. In DNA form, the CDR3 reads TGCGCCAGCAGCCAAGGGGACGTTAGCTCCTACGAGCAGTACTTC.

This sequence joins TRBV6-1 and TRBJ1-6; 9 bases map to TRBD1. Trimming cost V 7 bases and J 5 bases; bases outside gene matches: 9. CDR1 MNHNS and CDR2 SASEGT come from the germline V gene. The CDR3 consists of 16 residues. The CDR3 is CASTIYGTGNNSPLHF. CDR3 bases: TGTGCCAGCACCATTTACGGGACAGGGAATAATTCACCCCTCCACTTT.

This clonotype was seen more than once but under ten times. J is TRBJ1-5 and V is TRBV10-3, with D tentatively TRBD1 (6 bases). Trimming cost V 11 bases and J 0 bases, with 14 bases left between them. Germline-derived CDR1 and CDR2 are ENHRY and SYGVKD. The CDR3 consists of 14 residues. The CDR3 reads CASWSGASNQPQHF. For the CDR3, the DNA is TGTGCCTCCTGGTCGGGGGCTAGCAATCAGCCCCAGCATTTT.